Following are 17 T cell receptor beta chains from one sample sequenced in a study of control samples from healthy donors and cancer patients. TCRdb's copy holds only in-frame clones and misses some; the assay was immunoSEQ multiplex PCR. The table records more than 85,000 clones, approximately 90% of them present only once. Material for sequencing was blood. The receptors originated from a human donor in good health. The donor label of this sample is uncertain.

The V call is TRBV6-5, the J call TRBJ2-7, with a possible D match to TRBD1 (6 bases). V was clipped by 1 base and J by 3 bases, with 10 bases between them. There are 14 residues in the CDR3. Germline V lookup: CDR1 MNHEY, CDR2 SVGAGI. For the CDR3, the DNA is TGTGCCAGCAGTTACTTCGGGACAATCTACGAGCAGTACTTC. Its protein is CASSYFGTIYEQYF.

The V and J genes are TRBV9 and TRBJ1-1; the D gene is possibly TRBD1 (6 bases). Trimming removed 3 bases from V and 3 bases from J, with 15 bases in between. Germline CDR1 is SGDLS and CDR2 is YYNGEE. The CDR3 loop spans 15 amino acids. The CDR3 loop is CASSDQGKSHTEAFF. Here the CDR3 DNA reads TGTGCCAGCAGCGACCAGGGGAAATCGCACACTGAAGCTTTCTTT.

The V and J genes are TRBV6-1 and TRBJ1-6, with D possibly matching TRBD1 (6 bases). V lost 2 bases, J lost 6 bases, and 11 bases lay in between. Germline V gives CDR1 MNHNS, CDR2 SASEGT. The CDR3 length is 15 residues. The CDR3 spells CASSELTGPNSPLHF. DNA of the CDR3: TGTGCCAGCAGTGAACTGACAGGACCTAATTCACCCCTCCACTTT.

The chain has TRBV12-5 and TRBJ1-3; no clear D. Germline V gene sequence: CDR1 LGHNT, CDR2 FRNRAP. The V gene lost 2 bases and the J gene lost 4 bases, with 9 bases spanning the gap. The CDR3 consists of 14 residues. The CDR3 DNA reads TGTGCTAGTGGTTTGACGGCTTTCGGAAACACCATATATTTT. Amino acid sequence: CASGLTAFGNTIYF.

The chain employs TRBV20-1 and TRBJ2-1, with a possible D match to TRBD1 (7 bases). The V end was cut by 3 bases, the J end by 6 bases, with 21 bases between. The CDR3 spans 16 residues. The germline gives CDR1 DFQATT, CDR2 SNEGSKA (reference sequence). The CDR3 loop is CSASGFGGTGANEQFF. Here the CDR3 DNA reads TGCAGTGCTAGTGGTTTCGGGGGAACAGGGGCCAATGAGCAGTTCTTC.

The J gene is TRBJ1-1, the V gene TRBV27; a possible D gene is TRBD1 (5 bases). The V gene's germline CDR1 is MNHEY and CDR2 SMNVEV (reference sequence). V was shortened by 2 bases and J by 3 bases, with 16 bases between the two germline ends. The CDR3 runs to 16 residues. As DNA, the CDR3 is TGTGCCAGCAGTTTACTAGGGGTAAGATTTGACACTGAAGCTTTCTTT. Protein: CASSLLGVRFDTEAFF.

The chain has TRBV6-4 and TRBJ2-1; D gene unclear. Trimming took 1 base from V and 6 from J, leaving 10 bases between them. CDR3 length: 14 amino acids. CDR1 and CDR2 from the germline V gene are MRHNA and SNTAGT. CDR3 sequence: CASSDFSIGNEQFF. The CDR3 DNA reads TGTGCCAGCAGTGACTTTTCAATAGGCAATGAGCAGTTCTTC.

The genes are TRBV5-8 and TRBJ2-1, with 7 bases identical to TRBD1. The CDR3 length is 17 residues. V was pared by 0 bases and J by 7 bases, with 13 bases of the junction left unmatched. The V gene's germline CDR1 is SGHTS and CDR2 YDEGEE. The CDR3 loop is CASSLVFGTGVRNEQFF. The CDR3, as DNA: TGTGCCAGCAGCTTGGTCTTCGGCACAGGGGTAAGGAATGAGCAGTTCTTC.

V gene TRBV5-1 combines with J gene TRBJ2-5; 8 bases map to TRBD2. The junction had 8 bases not matched to a gene; V was cut back by 0 bases and J by 4 bases. Germline V gene sequence: CDR1 SGHRS, CDR2 YFSETQ. The CDR3 sequence is 16 residues long. The CDR3: CASSLVWRGAGETQYF. CDR3 nucleotide sequence: TGCGCCAGCAGCTTGGTCTGGCGGGGGGCTGGAGAGACCCAGTACTTC.

The V call is TRBV19, the J call TRBJ1-4; 8 nucleotides match TRBD1. With V trimmed by 8 bases and J by 5 bases, 16 bases remained unmatched. Germline assignment: CDR1 LNHDA and CDR2 SQIVND (reference sequence). The CDR3 length is 17 residues. The CDR3 is CASSPPPATGANEKLFF. DNA for the CDR3: TGTGCCAGTTCACCCCCTCCGGCGACAGGGGCGAATGAAAAACTGTTTTTT.

CDR3 DNA: TGCGCCAGCAGCCCGGGACAAAACACCGGGGAGCTGTTTTTT. This gives the protein CASSPGQNTGELFF. The genes are TRBV5-1 and TRBJ2-2; D perhaps matches TRBD1 (6 bases). The V gene lost 4 bases and the J gene lost 2 bases, with 9 bases spanning the gap. The CDR3 runs to 14 residues. Germline lookup yields CDR1 SGHRS and CDR2 YFSETQ.

The chain recombines TRBV2 with TRBJ1-5; 8 bases align to TRBD1. V lost 5 bases and J lost 7; bases outside the gene matches: 13. Looked up from germline, CDR1 is SNHLY and CDR2 is FYNNEI. The CDR3 spans 16 residues. The DNA for the CDR3 is TGTGCCAGCAGTCAAACCGGGACAGGAGTACCCCAGCCCCAGCATTTT. This encodes CASSQTGTGVPQPQHF.

V and J are TRBV10-3 and TRBJ1-3; D call uncertain. Looked up from germline, CDR1 is ENHRY and CDR2 is SYGVKD. Trimming left V 0 bases short and J 0 bases short, with 9 bases between. The CDR3 has 16 residues. The CDR3 sequence is CAISESLGISGNTIYF. CDR3 sequence (DNA): TGTGCCATCAGTGAGTCGTTAGGAATCTCTGGAAACACCATATATTTT.

The chain couples TRBV11-2 to TRBJ2-2; possible D gene TRBD1, 6 bases. The CDR3 runs 14 residues. Deletions cut 6 bases from V and 0 bases from J, with 8 bases between. Germline V lookup: CDR1 SGHAT, CDR2 FQNNGV. This CDR3 reads CASRQGPNTGELFF. CDR3 nucleotide sequence: TGTGCCAGCAGACAGGGACCGAACACCGGGGAGCTGTTTTTT.

The chain recombines TRBV7-2 with TRBJ1-4, with 7 bases identical to TRBD1. This CDR3 is 15 amino acids long. Per germline, CDR1 SGHTA and CDR2 FQGNSA. The ends lost 7 bases at V and 6 bases at J; junction bases unmatched: 11. CDR3 DNA: TGTGCCAGCAACAACCGGGACCAGGGGGATGAAAAACTGTTTTTT. It translates to CASNNRDQGDEKLFF.

V usage is TRBV25-1 and J usage is TRBJ1-1; the D is unclear. V lost 1 base and J 7 bases, leaving 13 bases between the germline ends. Germline CDR1 MGHDK, CDR2 SYGVNS. The length of the CDR3 is 14 residues. In DNA form, the CDR3 reads TGTGCCAGCAGTGAATTCCAATGGGTTGGTGAAGCTTTCTTT. Its translation is CASSEFQWVGEAFF.

The V call is TRBV2, the J call TRBJ2-1; no definite D call. V was clipped by 7 bases and J by 5 bases, with 9 bases between them. The CDR3 has 12 amino acids. In germline, CDR1 is SNHLY, CDR2 FYNNEI. CDR3 sequence: CASNRQDNEQFF. The CDR3, as DNA: TGTGCCAGCAATAGACAAGACAATGAGCAGTTCTTC. Full variable domain (missing parts from reference TRBV2 and TRBJ2-1): EPEVTQTPSHQVTQMGQEVILRCVPISNHLYFYWYRQILGQKVEFLVSFYNNEISEKSEIFDDQFSVERPDGSNFTLKIRSTKLEDSAMYFCASNRQDNEQFFGPGTRLTVL.